Listed here are 13 T cell receptor beta chains from one sample, sequenced in a study of blood T cells in healthy people across ages (dated by TCRdb to between 2015 and 2017). The library was made by 5' RACE. The second PCR ran for roughly 7 to 12 cycles and used a J-beta primer mix along with a sample-barcoded 5' primer. TCRdb cleaned the public reads at Q25 with fastp, built clones with MiXCR and kept in-frame beta chains. When rows share a CDR3 protein, they turn into one entry using the most common DNA and genes. For this sample there are 1,800,000 or so distinct CDR3 sequences; approximately 40% appear just once. The leading ten clones occupy more than 20% of the sample. Sequenced sample: blood. The source of these receptors is a human donor in good health.

J is TRBJ2-5 and V is TRBV7-2, with TRBD2 as a possible D gene (5 bases). The CDR3 spans 14 residues. The germline gives CDR1 SGHTA, CDR2 FQGNSA. V was shortened by 3 bases and J by 3 bases, with 11 bases between the two germline ends. The CDR3: CASSLEVWEETQYF. CDR3 bases: TGTGCCAGCAGCTTGGAGGTGTGGGAAGAGACCCAGTACTTC.

This chain joins TRBV20-1 and TRBJ1-1; a weak D match, TRBD1 (5 bases). The length of the CDR3 is 16 residues. The V end was cut by 2 bases, the J end by 1 base, with 17 bases between. Germline-derived CDR1 and CDR2 are DFQATT and SNEGSKA (reference sequence). In DNA form, the CDR3 reads TGCAGTGCTAGACCCGCGGGGGGGACGGGGAACACTGAAGCTTTCTTT. Protein: CSARPAGGTGNTEAFF.

The chain couples TRBV20-1 to TRBJ2-5, with D perhaps given as TRBD1 or TRBD2 (6 bases each). The V gene lost 3 bases and the J gene lost 2 bases, with 22 bases spanning the gap. CDR3 size: 17 residues. Germline CDR1 reads DFQATT; CDR2 reads SNEGSKA (reference sequence). DNA for the CDR3: TGCAGTGCTAGCGACTACCTCATAAGGGGGGCTCAAGAGACCCAGTACTTC. Translated, it gives CSASDYLIRGAQETQYF.

The chain links TRBV7-2 to TRBJ2-5; 8 nucleotides match TRBD2. J lost 4 bases, V lost 5 bases, and 6 bases had no gene match. CDR3 length equals 14 residues. Germline-derived CDR1 and CDR2 are SGHTA and FQGNSA. The DNA of the CDR3 is TGTGCCAGCAGCGTCGGGGGGGCCGGAGAGACCCAGTACTTC. Its translation is CASSVGGAGETQYF.

This rearrangement joins TRBV6-5 to TRBJ1-1; 7 nucleotides agree with TRBD1. V shed 6 bases and J 13 bases; nucleotides not matched to a gene: 17. The CDR3 runs 14 residues. Germline assignment: CDR1 MNHEY and CDR2 SVGAGI. The CDR3: CASSVRDSRIGVFF. In DNA form, the CDR3 reads TGTGCCAGCAGCGTCCGGGACAGCAGGATAGGAGTTTTCTTT.

The chain links TRBV29-1 to TRBJ1-1, with unresolved D. The V gene's germline CDR1 is SQVTM and CDR2 ANQGSEA. Trimming took 4 bases from V and 5 from J, leaving 14 bases between them. The CDR3 length is 13 residues. The CDR3 DNA reads TGCAGCGTTGTGGGTCAGACGGGGACTGAAGCTTTCTTT. Protein product: CSVVGQTGTEAFF.

V is TRBV10-3 and J is TRBJ1-2; D is possibly TRBD1 (6 bases). The CDR3 is 14 residues long. Trimming shortened V by 11 bases and J by 4 bases, and 20 bases separated the two germline ends. Looked up from germline, CDR1 is ENHRY and CDR2 is SYGVKD. CDR3 sequence (DNA): TGTGCCTCCCAAGATGGGGGCCCCGGCTATGGCTACACCTTC. The encoded protein is CASQDGGPGYGYTF.

This clonotype was seen more than once but under ten times. The CDR3 reads CASSEGDPNTFYEQYF. The CDR3 nucleotides are TGCGCCAGCAGCGAGGGGGACCCTAATACTTTCTACGAGCAGTACTTC. This chain links TRBV5-1 with TRBJ2-7; a weak D match, TRBD1 (6 bases). V lost 4 bases to trimming and J lost 3 bases, with 20 bases between them. There are 16 residues in the CDR3. Germline V lookup: CDR1 SGHRS, CDR2 YFSETQ.

A word on this clonotype: One end of the junction fails to match germline, which may point to a read error. V gene TRBV20-1 combines with J gene TRBJ2-7; a possible D gene is TRBD2 (5 bases). CDR3 length: 12 residues. Germline lookup yields CDR1 DFQATT and CDR2 SNEGSKA (reference sequence). CDR3 in DNA: TGCAGTACTAGAGACATCTGGTACGAGCAGTACTTC. Translation gives CSTRDIWYEQYF.

Turning to this clonotype: A much larger clone differs by one base, so this may be a read error. The chain links TRBV7-2 to TRBJ2-7, with D perhaps matching TRBD1 or TRBD2 (6 bases each). This CDR3 has 16 amino acids. V gave up 5 bases and J gave up 7 bases, with 24 bases separating them. Germline loops: CDR1 SGHTA, CDR2 FQGNSA. This CDR3 reads CASSANIGGLHNEQYF. Here the CDR3 DNA reads TGTGCCAGCAGCGCCAATATTGGGGGGCTACACAATGAGCAGTACTTC.

The chain is built from TRBV5-1 and TRBJ2-4, with unresolved D. The J call is doubtful: the DNA matches TRBJ2-7 better. The germline V gene encodes CDR1 SGHRS and CDR2 YFSETQ. This CDR3 is built from 14 residues. CDR3 in DNA: TGCGCCAGCAGCTTGGCCCAGGCAAATTACGAGCAGTACTTC. It translates to CASSLAQANYEQYF.

This sequence joins TRBV25-1 and TRBJ2-1; TRBD1 is a possible D gene (6 bases). The CDR3 consists of 16 residues. Trimming took 1 base from V and 10 from J, leaving 20 bases between them. From germline, CDR1 is MGHDK and CDR2 SYGVNS. Here the CDR3 reads CASSELGRGSEYEQFF. Here the CDR3 DNA reads TGTGCCAGCAGTGAATTGGGCAGGGGAAGTGAATACGAGCAGTTCTTC. The complete variable domain, with remaining parts taken from reference TRBV25-1 and TRBJ2-1, reads EADIYQTPRYLVIGTGKKITLECSQTMGHDKMYWYQQDPGMELHLIHYSYGVNSTEKGDLSSESTVSRIRTEHFPLTLESARPSHTSQYLCASSELGRGSEYEQFFGPGTRLTVL.

A few counts support this clonotype. The chain links TRBV5-1 to TRBJ1-1, with no clear D. Trimming shortened V by 0 bases and J by 2 bases, and 8 bases separated the two germline ends. Germline V gene data show CDR1 as SGHRS and CDR2 as YFSETQ. CDR3 size: 14 residues. CDR3 region: CASSLVQSNTEAFF. Written as DNA, the CDR3 is TGCGCCAGCAGCTTGGTTCAGAGCAACACTGAAGCTTTCTTT.